What follows are 22 T cell receptor beta chains derived from one specimen sequenced in a study of blood T cell repertoires in COVID-19. Measured with immunoSEQ multiplex PCR; TCRdb has only the in-frame clones, and not every one. The sample includes about 45,000 clones, about 80% seen only once; the top ten take around 17%. The sample taken for sequencing was peripheral blood. These receptors were collected from a man between 70 and 80 years old with acute or convalescent COVID-19.

This chain joins TRBV3-1 (or the pseudogene TRBV3-2) and TRBJ1-2, with D possibly being TRBD1 (5 bases). V was cut by 4 bases and J by 1 base, with 10 bases left in between. This CDR3 has 14 amino acids. Per germline, CDR1 LGHDT and CDR2 YNNKEL (reference sequence). The CDR3 DNA follows: TGTGCCAGCAGCCCGCCCCAGGGTAACTATGGCTACACCTTC. This codes for CASSPPQGNYGYTF.

The chain combines TRBV7-2 with TRBJ1-3; D unclear. Germline V CDR1 and CDR2: SGHTA, FQGNSA. The ends were cut back, 0 bases at V and 2 bases at J, with 11 bases in the middle. There are 16 residues in the CDR3. CDR3 loop: CASSLAWSGTGNTIYF. The CDR3 nucleotides are TGTGCCAGCAGCTTAGCTTGGTCAGGCACTGGAAACACCATATATTTT.

The chain carries TRBV7-2 and TRBJ2-7; 13 bases agree with TRBD2. V shed 5 bases, J shed 6 bases, and the junction held 7 bases outside the gene matches. CDR1 SGHTA and CDR2 FQGNSA come from the germline V gene. The CDR3 consists of 15 residues. This CDR3 is CASSTLAGGPVEQYF. DNA for the CDR3: TGTGCCAGCAGCACACTAGCGGGGGGGCCAGTCGAGCAGTACTTC.

This clone was counted only a few times. DNA for the CDR3: TGTGCCAGCAGTTCGTCCTATTTCGGGACAGGAATAGAAGCTTTCTTT. Its protein product is CASSSSYFGTGIEAFF. The genes are TRBV2 and TRBJ1-1, with 8 bases aligning to TRBD1. V was clipped by 5 bases and J by 8 bases; unmatched bases: 16. The germline V gene encodes CDR1 SNHLY and CDR2 FYNNEI. The CDR3 spans 16 residues.

The chain uses TRBV6-6 and TRBJ2-5, with a possible D match to TRBD2 (8 bases). The V and J ends lost 6 bases and 10 bases respectively, with 21 bases between them. The CDR3 covers 14 residues. Germline V gives CDR1 MNHNY, CDR2 SVGAGI (reference sequence). The CDR3 bases are TGTGCCAGCAGGGGGACTAGGCAGGGGGAGGGCCAGTACTTC. Translation: CASRGTRQGEGQYF.

The chain is built from TRBV19 and TRBJ1-2, with D possibly being TRBD1 (5 bases). Germline assignment: CDR1 LNHDA and CDR2 SQIVND (reference sequence). V was trimmed by 8 bases and J by 2 bases, leaving 9 bases between them. The CDR3 totals 12 residues. The CDR3 here is CASGRGNYGYTF. The CDR3 region has the DNA TGTGCCAGTGGACGGGGGAACTATGGCTACACCTTC.

The chain has TRBV20-1 and TRBJ1-5, with 8 bases that match TRBD1. Germline V lookup: CDR1 DFQATT, CDR2 SNEGSKA (reference sequence). The CDR3 covers 14 residues. With 3 bases clipped from V and 6 bases from J, the junction kept 7 bases outside the gene matches. The CDR3 loop reads CSASSQGASQPQHF. For the CDR3, the DNA is TGCAGTGCTAGTAGCCAGGGGGCGAGTCAGCCCCAGCATTTT.

V gene TRBV7-2 combines with J gene TRBJ1-5, with D tentatively TRBD1 (5 bases). There are 16 residues in the CDR3. CDR1 and CDR2 from the germline V gene are SGHTA and FQGNSA. The V end was cut by 5 bases, the J end by 1 base, with 15 bases between. The CDR3 bases are TGTGCCAGCAGCCGCGACAGTACACTCAGCAATCAGCCCCAGCATTTT. Translating gives CASSRDSTLSNQPQHF.

This clone ranks as medium-sized (0.01 to 0.1%). The rearrangement links TRBV7-2 to TRBJ1-2; possibly TRBD1 for D (6 bases). Germline CDR1 SGHTA, CDR2 FQGNSA. V dropped 4 bases and J dropped 7 bases, with 13 bases sitting between them. The CDR3 loop spans 13 amino acids. CDR3 sequence reads: CASSSPTGSGYTF. CDR3 DNA sequence: TGTGCCAGCAGCTCACCTACAGGGAGTGGCTACACCTTC.

The chain carries TRBV6-6 and TRBJ2-1; possibly TRBD2 for D (6 bases). Trimming pared 8 bases from V and 5 bases from J, leaving 13 bases between. Per germline, CDR1 MNHNY and CDR2 SVGAGI (reference sequence). This CDR3 region has 13 residues. The chain's CDR3 is CASLAGNNNEQFF. DNA of the CDR3: TGTGCCAGCCTGGCGGGGAACAACAATGAGCAGTTCTTC.

V is TRBV19 and J is TRBJ1-2; 9 bases are a match to TRBD1. The CDR3 sequence is 14 residues long. Per the germline V gene, CDR1 is LNHDA and CDR2 is SQIVND (reference sequence). The junction had 7 bases not matched to a gene; V was cut back by 7 bases and J by 4 bases. In nucleotides, the CDR3 is TGTGCCAGTATAAAGGACAGGGGCCTCTATGGCTACACCTTC. Protein product: CASIKDRGLYGYTF.

The rearrangement joins TRBV12-3 or TRBV12-4 to TRBJ1-2, with D maybe TRBD1 (6 bases). Trimming shortened V by 6 bases and J by 1 base, and 9 bases separated the two germline ends. This CDR3 has 13 residues. The CDR3 nucleotides are TGTGCCAGCAGCCAGGACAGTAACTATGGCTACACCTTC. It specifies CASSQDSNYGYTF.

This chain uses TRBV4-2 with TRBJ2-7, with TRBD2 matching 10 bases. The V gene's germline CDR1 is LGHNA and CDR2 YNFKEQ. V shed 2 bases, J shed 4 bases, and the junction held 8 bases outside the gene matches. This CDR3 has 16 residues. The CDR3 protein is CASSQIPLAGDYEQYF. Written as DNA, the CDR3 is TGTGCCAGCAGCCAAATCCCGCTAGCGGGGGATTACGAGCAGTACTTC.

This clone was seen a few times. J is TRBJ1-4 and V is TRBV2, with 9 bases identical to TRBD1. With 5 bases clipped from V and 4 bases from J, the junction kept 5 bases outside the gene matches. The CDR3 runs to 15 residues. CDR1 is SNHLY, CDR2 FYNNEI, per germline. CDR3 in amino acids: CASSPLTGGNEKLFF. The CDR3 DNA reads TGTGCCAGCAGTCCCTTGACAGGGGGTAATGAAAAACTGTTTTTT.

V and J are TRBV28 and TRBJ1-2; D remains ambiguous. Germline CDR1 is MDHEN and CDR2 is SYDVKM. Trimming shortened V by 7 bases and J by 8 bases, and 14 bases separated the two germline ends. The CDR3 is made up of 12 amino acids. The DNA of the CDR3 is TGTGCCAGCAACTTCGCATCGGGGGGCTACACCTTC. It encodes CASNFASGGYTF.

The CDR3 DNA sequence: TGTGCCAGCAGTCCCCCCGGACAGGGAAGGGGCACCATATATTTT. This sequence encodes CASSPPGQGRGTIYF. The chain joins TRBV28 to TRBJ1-3; 8 bases agree with TRBD1. The CDR3 totals 15 residues. The germline V gene has CDR1 MDHEN and CDR2 SYDVKM. With V trimmed by 5 bases and J by 9 bases, 12 bases remained unmatched.

V gene TRBV25-1 combines with J gene TRBJ2-3; TRBD2 matches 10 bases. The germline CDR1 and CDR2 sequences are MGHDK and SYGVNS. The V and J ends lost 1 base and 4 bases, in that order; junction bases with no gene match: 2. This CDR3 region has 15 residues. The CDR3 DNA sequence: TGTGCCAGCAGTGAATCTAGCGGGGGAGCAGATACGCAGTATTTT. Translated, it gives CASSESSGGADTQYF.

The chain carries TRBV18 and TRBJ2-2, with 10 nucleotides matching TRBD2. The CDR3 is 17 amino acids. Trimming took 1 base from V and 0 from J; bases not matched to a gene: 2. Germline V lookup: CDR1 KGHSH, CDR2 LQKENI. The CDR3 DNA is TGTGCCAGCTCACCACAGCGGGGGGGCCCGAACACCGGGGAGCTGTTTTTT. Its protein product is CASSPQRGGPNTGELFF.

The V call is TRBV29-1, the J call TRBJ1-1; D is possibly TRBD1 (5 bases). CDR1 is SQVTM and CDR2 is ANQGSEA in the germline V gene. CDR3 size: 12 residues. Trimming stripped 3 bases from V and 4 bases from J, with 9 bases between. This chain's CDR3 is CSVDRARTEAFF. The CDR3 DNA reads TGCAGCGTTGACAGGGCCCGCACTGAAGCTTTCTTT.

V and J are TRBV5-1 and TRBJ2-3, with 10 nucleotides matching TRBD2. The CDR3 covers 16 residues. Per the germline V gene, CDR1 is SGHRS and CDR2 is YFSETQ. Trimming cost V 1 base and J 2 bases; bases outside gene matches: 4. The CDR3 region has the DNA TGCGCCAGCAGCTTGCCTAGCGGGGGAATCACAGATACGCAGTATTTT. This gives the protein CASSLPSGGITDTQYF.

The V call is TRBV4-1, the J call TRBJ2-5; no reliable D call. This CDR3 comprises 12 residues. Germline CDR1 reads MGHRA; CDR2 reads YSYEKL. The germline V and J ends were trimmed by 4 bases and 2 bases, with 5 bases remaining between them. The DNA of the CDR3 is TGCGCCAGCAGCCCGGAGCAAGAGACCCAGTACTTC. Protein sequence: CASSPEQETQYF.

The V and J genes are TRBV12-3 or TRBV12-4 and TRBJ1-2; D not resolved. V lost 10 bases, J lost 2 bases, and 14 bases lay in between. The CDR3 sequence is 13 residues long. CDR3: CATEFRENYGYTF. The DNA of the CDR3 is TGTGCCACCGAGTTTCGGGAAAACTATGGCTACACCTTC.